This T cell receptor beta chain was identified during a study of CD8+ T cells in alopecia areata. Whole-study findings and limits: Among the cells sequenced in scalp samples are also the resident alphabeta T cells of normal skin.

This clone was counted between two and nine times. What it recognizes is unknown. The listed genes are named as in mouse. The read gets to within 4 residues of the CDR3 end, and the germline J gene fills in the rest. Other DNA variants within this sample encode the same CDR3. cDNA prepared by RNA extraction and subsequent reverse transcription served as the template for sequencing. Sequencing used immunoSEQ multiplex PCR; TCRdb keeps in-frame clones, though not all of them. The sample shows 250,000 or so clones, none of them appearing just once. The pooled cutaneous lymph node cells were sorted using several markers (CD4, CD8alpha, NKG2D, NKG2ACE and others). From germline, CDR1 is NSQYPW and CDR2 LRSPGD (reference sequence). V lost 4 bases and J lost 1; bases outside the gene matches: 0. This CDR3 region has 13 residues.

The chain recombines TRBV1 with TRBJ2-7; 8 nucleotides align to TRBD1. The TCR originated in a C3H/HeJ mouse with alopecia areata. The MHC haplotype recorded for the strain is H2-k. The sample was CD4+ T cells sorted from a lymph node. CDR3 DNA, as far as it was read: TGCACCTGCAGTGGACAGGGGTCCTAT. Its translation is CTCSGQGSY. The full-length CDR3 reads as CTCSGQGSYEQYF. Combining the CDR3 with reference TRBV1 and TRBJ2-7 gives the whole variable domain VTLLEQNPRWRLVPRGQAVNLRCILKNSQYPWMSWYQQDLQKQLQWLFTLRSPGDKEVKSLPGADYLATRVTDTELRLQVANMSQGRTLYCTCSGQGSYEQYFGPGTRLTVL.